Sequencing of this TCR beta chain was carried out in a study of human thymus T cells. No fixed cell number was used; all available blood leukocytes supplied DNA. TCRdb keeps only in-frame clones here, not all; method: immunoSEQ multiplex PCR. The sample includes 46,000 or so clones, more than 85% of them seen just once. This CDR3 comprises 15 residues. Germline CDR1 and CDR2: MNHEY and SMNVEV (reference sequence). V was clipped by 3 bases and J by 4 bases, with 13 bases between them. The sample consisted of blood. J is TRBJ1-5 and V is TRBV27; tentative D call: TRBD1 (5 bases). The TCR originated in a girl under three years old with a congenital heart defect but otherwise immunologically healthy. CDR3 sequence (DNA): TGTGCCAGCAGTTTGGGGCAGGGAGGGAATCAGCCCCAGCATTTT. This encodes CASSLGQGGNQPQHF.